This T cell receptor beta chain was sequenced for a study of T cells after yellow fever vaccination. Study summary: In the case of low-cell-number fractions, SMART-Seq v4 Ultra Low Input was used for preparation. The study, taken as a whole, reports: Boosting was followed by the reappearance of most primary-vaccination clones (roughly 95% CD4, 70% to 90% CD8). In FACS-sorted repertoires, abundant clonotypes from the bulk population could appear as contaminants.

The CDR3 is 14 amino acids. Looked up from germline, CDR1 is MNHEY and CDR2 is SVGEGT. Trimming shortened V by 7 bases and J by 2 bases, and 14 bases separated the two germline ends. This clonotype was detected many times. What it binds is not known. MiXCR was run by TCRdb on the 5' RACE reads, yielding one entry per CDR3 protein. The sample has roughly 150,000 distinct CDR3 sequences; less than 9.5% are singletons. The J gene is TRBJ1-1, the V gene TRBV6-2 or TRBV6-3; D perhaps matches TRBD1 (5 bases). The sequence came from a man under 40 who received the YFV17D yellow fever vaccine. Sequenced material: CD4+ T cells sorted from PBMCs, taken 5 days after the yellow fever booster vaccination. The CDR3, as DNA: TGTGCCAGCAATAAAGGACGGACAAACACTGAAGCTTTCTTT. Protein sequence: CASNKGRTNTEAFF.